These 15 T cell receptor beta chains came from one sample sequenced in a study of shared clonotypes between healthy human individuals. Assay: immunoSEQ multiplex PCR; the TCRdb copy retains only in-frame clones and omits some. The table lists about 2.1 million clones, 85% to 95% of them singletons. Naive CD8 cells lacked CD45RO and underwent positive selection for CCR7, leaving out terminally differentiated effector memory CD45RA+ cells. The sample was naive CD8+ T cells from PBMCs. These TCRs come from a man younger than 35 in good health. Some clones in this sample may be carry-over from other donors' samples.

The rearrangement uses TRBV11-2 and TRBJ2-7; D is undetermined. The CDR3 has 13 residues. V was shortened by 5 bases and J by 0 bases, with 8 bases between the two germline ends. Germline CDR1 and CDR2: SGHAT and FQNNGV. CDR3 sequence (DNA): TGTGCCAGCAGCACCGTTATCTCCTACGAGCAGTACTTC. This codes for CASSTVISYEQYF.

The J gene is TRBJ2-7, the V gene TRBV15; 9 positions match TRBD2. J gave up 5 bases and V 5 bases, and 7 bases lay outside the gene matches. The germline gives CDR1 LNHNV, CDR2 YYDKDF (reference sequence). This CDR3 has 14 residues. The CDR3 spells CATSVVAGVHEQYF. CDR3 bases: TGTGCCACCAGCGTGGTAGCGGGAGTCCACGAGCAGTACTTC.

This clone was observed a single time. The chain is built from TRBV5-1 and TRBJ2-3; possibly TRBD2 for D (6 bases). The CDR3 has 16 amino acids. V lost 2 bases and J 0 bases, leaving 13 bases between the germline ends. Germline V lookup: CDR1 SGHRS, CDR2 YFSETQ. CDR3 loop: CASSFGRRGSTDTQYF. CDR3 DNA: TGCGCCAGCAGCTTCGGAAGGCGGGGAAGCACAGATACGCAGTATTTT.

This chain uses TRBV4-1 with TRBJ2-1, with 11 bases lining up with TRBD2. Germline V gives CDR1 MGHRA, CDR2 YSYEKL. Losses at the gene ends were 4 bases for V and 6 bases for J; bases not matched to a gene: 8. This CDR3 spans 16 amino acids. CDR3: CASSRYSGRGLNEQFF. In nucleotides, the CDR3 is TGCGCCAGCAGCCGATATAGCGGGAGGGGTCTCAATGAGCAGTTCTTC.

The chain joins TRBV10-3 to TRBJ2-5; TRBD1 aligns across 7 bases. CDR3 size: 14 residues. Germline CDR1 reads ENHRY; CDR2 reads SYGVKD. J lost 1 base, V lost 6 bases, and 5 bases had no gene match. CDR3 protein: CAISGTAIQETQYF. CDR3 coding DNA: TGTGCCATCAGCGGGACAGCGATCCAAGAGACCCAGTACTTC.

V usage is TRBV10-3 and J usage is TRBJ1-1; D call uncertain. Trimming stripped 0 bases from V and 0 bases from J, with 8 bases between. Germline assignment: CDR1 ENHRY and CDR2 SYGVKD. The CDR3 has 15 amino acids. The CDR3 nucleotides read TGTGCCATCAGTGAGTCGTCCAGACTGAACACTGAAGCTTTCTTT. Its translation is CAISESSRLNTEAFF.

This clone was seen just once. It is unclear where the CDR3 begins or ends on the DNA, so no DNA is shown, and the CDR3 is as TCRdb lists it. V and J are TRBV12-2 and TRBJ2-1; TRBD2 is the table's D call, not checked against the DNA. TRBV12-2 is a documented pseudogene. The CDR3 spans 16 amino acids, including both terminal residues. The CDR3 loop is CASRLVASGAYNEQFF.

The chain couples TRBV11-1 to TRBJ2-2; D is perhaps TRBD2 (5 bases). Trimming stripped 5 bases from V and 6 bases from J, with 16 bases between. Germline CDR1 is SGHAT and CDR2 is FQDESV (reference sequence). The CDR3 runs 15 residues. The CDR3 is CASSPRTASAGELFF. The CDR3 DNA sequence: TGTGCCAGCAGCCCGCGGACTGCAAGCGCCGGGGAGCTGTTTTTT.

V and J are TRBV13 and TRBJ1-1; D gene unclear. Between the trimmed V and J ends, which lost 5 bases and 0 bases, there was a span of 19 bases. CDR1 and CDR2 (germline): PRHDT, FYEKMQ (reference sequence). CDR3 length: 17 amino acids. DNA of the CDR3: TGTGCCAGCAGCCCCCCCCTGAGTAGCGGGATGAACACTGAAGCTTTCTTT. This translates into CASSPPLSSGMNTEAFF. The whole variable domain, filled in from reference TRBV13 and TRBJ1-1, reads AAGVIQSPRHLIKEKRETATLKCYPIPRHDTVYWYQQGPGQDPQFLISFYEKMQSDKGSIPDRFSAQQFSDYHSELNMSSLELGDSALYFCASSPPLSSGMNTEAFFGQGTRLTVV.

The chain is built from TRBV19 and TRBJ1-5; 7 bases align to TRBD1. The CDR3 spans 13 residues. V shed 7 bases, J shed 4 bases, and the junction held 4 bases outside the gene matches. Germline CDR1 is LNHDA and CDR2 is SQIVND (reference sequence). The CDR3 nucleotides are TGTGCCAGTACTCCAGGGGGAAATCAGCCCCAGCATTTT. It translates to CASTPGGNQPQHF.

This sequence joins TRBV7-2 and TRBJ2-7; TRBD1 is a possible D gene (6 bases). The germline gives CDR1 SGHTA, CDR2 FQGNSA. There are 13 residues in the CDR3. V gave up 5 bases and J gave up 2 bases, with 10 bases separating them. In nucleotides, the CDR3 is TGTGCCAGCAGCCTAGAGGGGGCCTACGAGCAGTACTTC. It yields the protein CASSLEGAYEQYF. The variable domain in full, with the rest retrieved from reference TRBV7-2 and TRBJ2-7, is GAGVSQSPSNKVTEKGKDVELRCDPISGHTALYWYRQSLGQGLEFLIYFQGNSAPDKSGLPSDRFSAERTGGSVSTLTIQRTQQEDSAVYLCASSLEGAYEQYFGPGTRLTVT.

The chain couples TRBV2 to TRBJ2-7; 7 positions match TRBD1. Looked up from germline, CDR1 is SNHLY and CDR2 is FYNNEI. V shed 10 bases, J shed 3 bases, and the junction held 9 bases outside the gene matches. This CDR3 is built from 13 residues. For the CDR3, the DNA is TGTGCCACCAAGGGACAGAGCGACTACGAGCAGTACTTC. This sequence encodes CATKGQSDYEQYF.

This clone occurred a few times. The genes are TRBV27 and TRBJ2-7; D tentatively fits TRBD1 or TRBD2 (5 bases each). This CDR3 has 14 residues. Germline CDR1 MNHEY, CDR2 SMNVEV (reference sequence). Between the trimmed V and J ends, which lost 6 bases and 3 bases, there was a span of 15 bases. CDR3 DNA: TGTGCCAGCAGCCTACGGGACCTCGGCTACGAGCAGTACTTC. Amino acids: CASSLRDLGYEQYF.

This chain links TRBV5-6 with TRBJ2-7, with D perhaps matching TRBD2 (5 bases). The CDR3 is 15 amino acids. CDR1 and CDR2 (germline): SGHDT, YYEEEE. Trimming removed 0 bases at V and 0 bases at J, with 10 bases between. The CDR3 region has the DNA TGTGCCAGCAGCTTGGTGGGCGGGCTCTCCTACGAGCAGTACTTC. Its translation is CASSLVGGLSYEQYF.

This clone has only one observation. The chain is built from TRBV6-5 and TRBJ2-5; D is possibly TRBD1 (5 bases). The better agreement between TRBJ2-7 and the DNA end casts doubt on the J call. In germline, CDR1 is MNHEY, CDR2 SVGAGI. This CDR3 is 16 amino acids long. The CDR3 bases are TGTGCCAGCAGTTATACGATGGGGCAGTTGACCTACGAGCAGTACTTC. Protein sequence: CASSYTMGQLTYEQYF.